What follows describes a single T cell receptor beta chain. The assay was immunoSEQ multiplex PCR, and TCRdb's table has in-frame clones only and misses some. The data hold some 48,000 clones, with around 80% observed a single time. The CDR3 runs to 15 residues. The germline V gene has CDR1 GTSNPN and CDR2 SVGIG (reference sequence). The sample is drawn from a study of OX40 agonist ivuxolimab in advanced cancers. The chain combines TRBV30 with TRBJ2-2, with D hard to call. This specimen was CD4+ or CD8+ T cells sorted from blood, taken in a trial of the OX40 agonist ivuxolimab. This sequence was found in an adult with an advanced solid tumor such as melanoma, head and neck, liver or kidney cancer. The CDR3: CALGDVRMNTGELFF. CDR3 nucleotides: TGTGCGCTGGGCGACGTTCGCATGAACACCGGGGAGCTGTTTTTT.